Many counts were recorded for the clone carrying this T cell receptor (beta chain). Its target is unknown. Addition of a universal primer site occurred through template switching, and cDNA carried unique molecular identifiers. TCRdb passed the 5' RACE reads through MiXCR, listing each CDR3 protein once. The table has about 200,000 distinct CDR3 sequences, over 5% seen once. CDR3 length equals 14 residues. V was cut by 4 bases and J by 6 bases, with 16 bases left in between. Germline V lookup: CDR1 DFQATT, CDR2 SNEGSKA (reference sequence). The source of the sample is a study of identical twins. Points from the study as a whole: Out-of-frame beta sequences exhibited a weaker degree of excess twin sharing. Cross-sectional statistics underpinned the conclusions; the same donors were not followed.

These data also featured in a second study, about T cells expressing NK-cell markers. From that study: Evidence did not settle whether expanded NKG2C+ T cell clones targeted HCMV.

J is TRBJ2-1 and V is TRBV20-1; unclear D gene. The sequenced sample was CD8+ T cells sorted from blood. This clonotype originated in a woman under 30 in good health. In DNA form, the CDR3 reads TGCAGTGCTAAAGCCTCTGGCGTCCCCAATGAGCAGTTCTTC. Residues: CSAKASGVPNEQFF.